The present T cell receptor (beta chain) was sequenced within a study of identifying expanded T cells in peripheral blood. Libraries were prepared by immunoSEQ multiplex PCR; TCRdb keeps only in-frame clonotypes and omits some of them. Of about 58,000 clones listed, about four fifths are singletons. Germline V CDR1 and CDR2: LNHNV, YYDKDF (reference sequence). The V end was cut by 0 bases, the J end by 0 bases, with 6 bases between. The CDR3 covers 15 residues. The sample was blood. The receptor's source is a person aged 18 to 75 in good health. V usage is TRBV15 and J usage is TRBJ1-3; D uncertain. CDR3 loop: CATSRDPGSGNTIYF. CDR3 sequence (DNA): TGTGCCACCAGCAGAGATCCCGGCTCTGGAAACACCATATATTTT. Variable domain in full (rest from reference TRBV15 and TRBJ1-3): DAMVIQNPRYQVTQFGKPVTLSCSQTLNHNVMYWYQQKSSQAPKLLFHYYDKDFNNEADTPDNFQSRRPNTSFCFLDIRSPGLGDTAMYLCATSRDPGSGNTIYFGEGSWLTVV.